This T cell receptor beta chain came from a study of blood T cells in healthy people across ages. Study-level results: With naive T cell percentage, TCR beta diversity showed a strong correlation. Estimated diversity, derived from one million T cells, was regarded as an underestimate.

As concerns this clonotype: What it binds is not known.

The use of a sample-barcoded 5' primer and a J-beta primer mix characterized a second PCR of roughly 6 to 11 cycles. One entry per CDR3 protein results from TCRdb running MiXCR on the 5' RACE reads. The repertoire has under 950,000 distinct CDR3 sequences, about 24% of them found once; the top ten carry around 21%. Each donor had 8.5 to 10 milliliters of peripheral blood drawn. This clonotype was obtained from a man in his sixties or seventies in good health. Material: blood.

The CDR3 region has the DNA TGTGCCAGCAGTGAATATCAAGCAAACTCTGGAAACACCATATATTTT. It codes for CASSEYQANSGNTIYF. This chain links TRBV25-1 with TRBJ1-3; D unclear. Deletions cut 0 bases from V and 0 bases from J, with 9 bases between. CDR1 is MGHDK and CDR2 is SYGVNS in the germline V gene. The length of the CDR3 is 16 residues.